The 6 T cell receptor beta chains below were found in one sample sequenced in a study of T cell responses to AZD1222 COVID-19 vaccine. Assay: immunoSEQ multiplex PCR; the TCRdb copy retains only in-frame clones and omits some. The sample includes more than 80,000 clones, more than 80% of them seen just once. Here the sequenced sample was peripheral blood, taken 28 days after the second AZD1222 dose. All receptors derive from an adult who received the AZD1222 COVID-19 vaccine.

The chain has TRBV9 and TRBJ2-3; 7 bases align to TRBD1. The CDR3 runs 17 residues. Per the germline V gene, CDR1 is SGDLS and CDR2 is YYNGEE. J was trimmed by 1 base and V by 3 bases; bases with no gene match: 11. The CDR3 region has the DNA TGTGCCAGCAGCGCTAGACTGACCCAGGGGGGCACAGATACGCAGTATTTT. It specifies CASSARLTQGGTDTQYF.

This rearrangement joins TRBV5-6 to TRBJ2-7, with D possibly TRBD2 on 5 matching bases. The CDR3 length is 14 residues. Germline assignment: CDR1 SGHDT and CDR2 YYEEEE. Trimming took 2 bases from V and 7 from J, leaving 16 bases between them. CDR3 DNA: TGTGCCAGCAGCTTCTTGGGTAGGCCGGGGGAGCAGTACTTC. Protein sequence: CASSFLGRPGEQYF.

The rearrangement uses TRBV27 and TRBJ1-2; 10 bases are a match to TRBD1. Germline V lookup: CDR1 MNHEY, CDR2 SMNVEV (reference sequence). Trimming at V came to 5 bases and at J to 4 bases, leaving 7 bases not matched to a gene. CDR3 length: 15 amino acids. DNA of the CDR3: TGTGCCAGCAGTACCCTGACAGGGGGCGCCTATGGCTACACCTTC. This gives the protein CASSTLTGGAYGYTF.

As regards this clone: At one boundary the junction diverges from the germline segment, which might be a read error. As DNA, the CDR3 is TGTGCCTGGAGTGTATCCGGAACATTTGAAATGCGAAGGTTT. Translation gives CAWSVSGTFEMRRF. The chain employs TRBV30 and TRBJ1-1; unclear D gene. Germline-derived CDR1 and CDR2 are GTSNPN and SVGIG (reference sequence). This CDR3 region has 14 residues.

This sequence joins TRBV5-1 and TRBJ2-3; D is possibly TRBD1 (6 bases). Trimming shortened V by 5 bases and J by 0 bases, and 13 bases separated the two germline ends. The germline CDR1 and CDR2 sequences are SGHRS and YFSETQ. There are 15 residues in the CDR3. As DNA, the CDR3 is TGCGCCAGCAGTCCCGACAGGTGGAGCACAGATACGCAGTATTTT. Protein: CASSPDRWSTDTQYF.

The chain couples TRBV10-3 to TRBJ2-1, with TRBD2 identical over 8 bases. The CDR3 has 20 amino acids. Germline V gene lookup returns CDR1 ENHRY and CDR2 SYGVKD. V gave up 3 bases and J gave up 6 bases; unmatched junction bases: 22. The chain's CDR3 is CAISDRTRGVLAANTNEQFF. CDR3 sequence (DNA): TGTGCCATCAGTGACCGAACGAGGGGGGTACTAGCGGCTAATACCAATGAGCAGTTCTTC.